One TCR beta chain is described in this entry. Germline and junction disagree at one end, which may indicate a read error. This sample is part of a study of blood T cell repertoires in COVID-19. Study summary: Collection of acute and convalescent COVID-19 samples took place in the United States, Italy and Spain. The analysed material was cDNA or gDNA that came from T cells, B-cell-depleted T cells, or PBMCs.

Germline V CDR1 and CDR2: SGHNT, YYREEE (reference sequence). The CDR3 sequence is 15 residues long. Original analysis: Estimation of nucleated cell counts was performed using reference gene primer amplification. Data came from immunoSEQ multiplex PCR; TCRdb stores just in-frame clones and leaves some out. V and J calls and clone size come straight from that table; D and trimming were deduced from the DNA. The table records 110,000 or so clones, approximately 90% of them present only once. The receptor comes from a man between 65 and 85 years old with active or convalescent COVID-19. The chain combines TRBV5-4 with TRBJ2-1, with 7 bases that match TRBD1. Sequenced material: peripheral blood. CDR3 DNA sequence: TGTGCCAGCAGCTTGAGGGGACAGACCCAAAATGGGCAGTTCTTC. Protein sequence: CASSLRGQTQNGQFF.